The rows below give T cell receptor beta chains drawn from one sample of a study of blood T cell repertoires in COVID-19. Libraries were prepared by immunoSEQ multiplex PCR; TCRdb keeps only in-frame clonotypes and omits some of them. The data contain some 68,000 clones, about 90% of them singletons. The sequenced sample was peripheral blood. Receptors were obtained from a man aged 45 to 65 with COVID-19, enrolled during active disease. Both conserved end residues are part of each CDR3. Expanded clones are given a class, and other clones once, few, many or no size at all.

-,TRBJ2-4,TRBV28,CASSRTSGFTKNIQYF
-,TRBJ2-3,TRBV5-5,CASSNSGRETDTQYF
-,TRBJ2-3,TRBV4-3,CASSQDASGVSTDTQYF
-,TRBJ1-2,TRBV28,CASSRDRGPSSYTF
-,TRBJ2-5,TRBV5-1,CASSGGTAQETQYF
-,TRBJ1-4,TRBV12-3/TRBV12-4,CGDREKLFF
-,TRBJ2-3,TRBV19,CASSPRPPDTQYF
once,TRBJ1-2,TRBV6-5,CASRTGGLGGYTF
-,TRBJ1-2,TRBV6-5,CASSYHVGAGQGGYTF
-,TRBJ2-1,TRBV4-1,CASSRGLAEYNEQFF
-,TRBJ1-5,TRBV27,CASSFGMNQPQHF
once,TRBJ2-2,TRBV19,CASSTGLGTGELFF
once,TRBJ1-2,TRBV19,CASSIGQGAPYGYTF
-,TRBJ2-1,TRBV12-5,CASGLPGQITYNEQFF
-,TRBJ2-3,TRBV20-1,CSASMSWDTQYF
-,TRBJ1-4,TRBV2,CASRVQGPLNEKLFF
-,TRBJ1-1,TRBV27,CASSPGQGISQAFF
-,TRBJ1-5,TRBV6-6,CASSRGGNQPQHF
-,TRBJ2-7,TRBV27,CASSLFPSLTYEQYF
-,TRBJ1-6,TRBV6-5,CASSPDTKLGSPLHF
once,TRBJ1-3,TRBV28,CASSAGVLGGNTIYF
-,TRBJ2-7,TRBV18,CASSPDKVYRPYEQYF
-,TRBJ2-3,TRBV6-5,CASSYSLNTDTQYF
-,TRBJ1-6,TRBV11-2,CASSLNMNSPLHF
-,TRBJ1-1,TRBV12-3/TRBV12-4,CASSSSGGSRAFF
-,TRBJ2-2,TRBV24-1,CATSDTGPTGELFF
-,TRBJ2-2,TRBV7-6,CASTVALAISTGELFF
-,TRBJ2-2,TRBV7-8,CASSRSPGTGVLGTSGANTGELFF
-,TRBJ1-1,TRBV2,CASSYTEAFF
-,TRBJ1-3,TRBV7-8,CASSSRWGGNGNTIYF
-,TRBJ2-7,TRBV4-1,CASSQVLRTAGARNEQYF
-,TRBJ1-1,TRBV5-4,CASSLDPPVNTEAFF
-,TRBJ1-6,TRBV25-1,CASSDRTGSSTPLHF
-,TRBJ2-3,TRBV5-1,CASSRDSFTDTQYF
once,TRBJ2-5,TRBV7-9,CASSPGLAEETQYF
once,TRBJ2-7,TRBV30,CAWRGLAVYEQYF
-,TRBJ1-2,TRBV10-1,CASSEDRGYYGYTF
once,TRBJ1-2,TRBV12-3/TRBV12-4,CASSFWTMQGYTF
-,TRBJ2-3,TRBV6-5,CASSYSGGVADTQYF
-,TRBJ2-3,TRBV9,CASRDGRESSTDTQYF
-,TRBJ1-5,TRBV4-3,CASSQELTAVRPQHF